This T cell receptor (beta chain) was identified during a study of PD-1 blockade in mismatch repair-deficient tumors. Study at large: Enrolled about 2013-2016, patients had progressing, pretreated mismatch repair-deficient cancers of about a dozen types.

The data were produced by immunoSEQ multiplex PCR, yet TCRdb's version contains in-frame clones alone and is incomplete. The sample includes 120,000 or so clones, around 86% of them seen just once. The TCR-sequenced patients were three responders to pembrolizumab. This CDR3 spans 16 amino acids. CDR1 and CDR2 from the germline V gene are SGHAT and FQNNGV. Trimming cost V 5 bases and J 0 bases, with 16 bases left between them. This rearrangement joins TRBV11-2 to TRBJ1-1; D perhaps matches TRBD1 (5 bases). The TCR sequence derives from an adult with mismatch repair-deficient cancer. Sequencing used peripheral blood, obtained 44 weeks after starting pembrolizumab. The CDR3 loop reads CASSQFPREMNTEAFF. The CDR3 DNA follows: TGTGCCAGCAGCCAGTTTCCCAGGGAAATGAACACTGAAGCTTTCTTT.